This T cell receptor (beta chain) came from a study of cytomegalovirus exposure and HLA in healthy donors. Regarding the study as a whole: Overall, roughly 150 TCR beta chains were annotated as cytomegalovirus-associated.

Researchers ran the PCR with 60 Vbeta and 13 Jbeta primers. Profiled with immunoSEQ multiplex PCR; TCRdb holds only in-frame clones, not every one. Of roughly 180,000 clones in the sample, less than 85% were seen once. V lost 0 bases to trimming and J lost 2 bases, with 19 bases between them. The CDR3 consists of 18 residues. Per the germline V gene, CDR1 is MNHEY and CDR2 is SMNVEV (reference sequence). To note about this clone: Antigen unknown.

This TCR was sampled from a girl aged 10 to 17 in good health and CMV-seropositive. Source material: PBMCs. The chain has TRBV27 and TRBJ2-5; D is unclear. This CDR3 is CASSLSFEAIRGQETQYF. CDR3 DNA sequence: TGTGCCAGCAGTTTATCTTTCGAGGCGATTCGAGGTCAAGAGACCCAGTACTTC.